These 25 T cell receptor beta chains came from one sample sequenced in a study of CD8+CD57+ T cells in acquired aplastic anemia. Genomic DNA, serving as template, underwent TCR beta VDJ and CDR3 profiling. MiXCR was run by TCRdb on the reads, yielding one entry per CDR3 protein. The sample consists of 100,000 to 150,000 distinct CDR3 sequences, almost 40% of them appearing once. Patients selected for sequencing had displayed CD8+CD57+ cell expansion by flow cytometry. Sequencing was carried out using sorted CD4+, CD8+, or CD8+CD57+ T cells (not recorded which) from PBMCs. All receptors come from a human donor with aplastic anemia.

This clonotype was detected ten times or more. Its ends do not fully match the called genes, so a read error is possible. The chain links TRBV20-1 to TRBJ1-2, with no clear D. CDR1 and CDR2 (germline): DFQATT, SNEGSKA (reference sequence). The CDR3 is 13 amino acids. Here the CDR3 reads CSARLDGNSGYTF. The CDR3, as DNA: TGCAGTGCTAGATTGGACGGGAACTCTGGCTACACCTTC.

This clonotype was observed at least ten times. J is TRBJ1-5 and V is TRBV7-8; 8 bases agree with TRBD1. The CDR3 extends over 15 amino acids. Germline trimming cut 5 bases from V and 3 bases from J; bases unmatched to any gene: 6. CDR1 and CDR2 (germline): SGHVS, FQNEAQ. The CDR3 sequence is CASSLDRGANQPQHF. The CDR3 DNA reads TGTGCCAGCAGCCTCGACAGGGGAGCCAATCAGCCCCAGCATTTT.

This clonotype was found many times. This chain joins TRBV7-2 and TRBJ1-2; D ambiguous. The CDR3 covers 13 residues. Trimming left V 2 bases short and J 6 bases short, with 10 bases between. Germline CDR1 SGHTA, CDR2 FQGNSA. CDR3 loop: CASSLFPGNGYTF. CDR3 sequence (DNA): TGTGCCAGCAGCTTATTCCCCGGGAATGGCTACACCTTC.

This chain connects TRBV7-2 to TRBJ1-5; D unresolved. Germline CDR1 SGHTA, CDR2 FQGNSA. With 3 bases removed from V and 1 base from J, the gap between germline ends came to 10 bases. This CDR3 has 15 residues. In DNA, the CDR3 is TGTGCCAGCAGCTTTTTCGGTCTAAGCAATCAGCCCCAGCATTTT. This sequence encodes CASSFFGLSNQPQHF. Combining the CDR3 with reference TRBV7-2 and TRBJ1-5 gives the whole variable domain GAGVSQSPSNKVTEKGKDVELRCDPISGHTALYWYRQSLGQGLEFLIYFQGNSAPDKSGLPSDRFSAERTGGSVSTLTIQRTQQEDSAVYLCASSFFGLSNQPQHFGDGTRLSIL.

In its sample, this clonotype is medium-sized (0.01 to 0.1%). J is TRBJ1-1 and V is TRBV15, with D possibly matching TRBD1 (5 bases). V lost 0 bases and J lost 5, with 10 bases in between. CDR1 is LNHNV, CDR2 YYDKDF, per germline (reference sequence). The CDR3 sequence is 14 residues long. The CDR3 DNA reads TGTGCCACCAGCAGAGAAGGGGACGGAACTGAAGCTTTCTTT. Translated: CATSREGDGTEAFF.

This clonotype was seen repeatedly, ten times or more. This chain connects TRBV19 to TRBJ1-1, with D unclear. Trimming removed 4 bases from V and 5 bases from J, with 8 bases in between. The germline CDR1 and CDR2 sequences are LNHDA and SQIVND (reference sequence). CDR3 length: 12 amino acids. The CDR3 nucleotides read TGTGCCAGTAGTAACACGGGGACTGAAGCTTTCTTT. Its translation is CASSNTGTEAFF.

There are many counts of this clonotype. The chain is built from TRBV5-6 and TRBJ1-1, with unresolved D. V was pared by 1 base and J by 0 bases, with 16 bases between. The CDR3 has 17 residues. Looked up from germline, CDR1 is SGHDT and CDR2 is YYEEEE. CDR3 amino acids: CASSLRAVGRMNTEAFF. Written as DNA, the CDR3 is TGTGCCAGCAGCTTGCGGGCAGTAGGGAGAATGAACACTGAAGCTTTCTTT.

J is TRBJ2-3 and V is TRBV10-3, with D perhaps TRBD2 (5 bases). Germline CDR1 is ENHRY and CDR2 is SYGVKD. V gave up 6 bases and J gave up 2 bases, with 12 bases separating them. The CDR3 sequence is 14 residues long. In DNA, the CDR3 is TGTGCCATCAGAGGTCAGGACTTCACAGATACGCAGTATTTT. It codes for CAIRGQDFTDTQYF.

In its sample, this clonotype was seen many times. CDR3 DNA: TGTGCCAGCAGCCCCTACGAAAATTCACCCCTCCACTTT. This codes for CASSPYENSPLHF. The chain is built from TRBV3-1 and TRBJ1-6; unclear D gene. V was shortened by 4 bases and J by 7 bases, with 8 bases between the two germline ends. CDR1 and CDR2 from the germline V gene are LGHDT and YNNKEL (reference sequence). This CDR3 has 13 residues. The variable domain in full, completed from reference TRBV3-1 and TRBJ1-6, reads DTAVSQTPKYLVTQMGNDKSIKCEQNLGHDTMYWYKQDSKKFLKIMFSYNNKELIINETVPNRFSPKSPDKAHLNLHINSLELGDSAVYFCASSPYENSPLHFGNGTRLTVT.

V is TRBV29-1 and J is TRBJ2-7, with D perhaps matching TRBD1 or TRBD2 (6 bases each). The CDR3 loop spans 13 amino acids. CDR1 is SQVTM, CDR2 ANQGSEA, per germline. V lost 4 bases and J lost 5, with 15 bases in between. The CDR3 protein is CSVGQLRGDEQYF. DNA of the CDR3: TGCAGCGTTGGTCAGCTGAGGGGGGACGAGCAGTACTTC.

This rearrangement joins TRBV29-1 to TRBJ2-6, with D uncertain. The CDR3 totals 13 residues. The germline CDR1 and CDR2 sequences are SQVTM and ANQGSEA. V lost 8 bases, J lost 4 bases, and 12 bases lay in between. The CDR3 sequence is CSTWAAGANVLTF. In DNA form, the CDR3 reads TGCAGCACTTGGGCTGCGGGGGCCAACGTCCTGACTTTC.

This clonotype was picked up many times. This sequence joins TRBV4-2 and TRBJ1-3, with D perhaps TRBD1 (6 bases). Germline CDR1 LGHNA, CDR2 YNFKEQ. This CDR3 has 20 amino acids. Trimming cost V 4 bases and J 7 bases, with 32 bases left between them. The CDR3 here is CASSPKHLSIDRTSTNTIYF. In DNA form, the CDR3 reads TGTGCCAGCAGCCCCAAGCACCTTAGTATCGACAGGACCAGTACGAACACCATATATTTT.

V usage is TRBV6-5 and J usage is TRBJ2-7; TRBD2 is a possible D gene (6 bases). This CDR3 comprises 15 residues. The germline CDR1 and CDR2 sequences are MNHEY and SVGAGI. The V end was cut by 4 bases, the J end by 1 base, with 14 bases between. CDR3 region: CASSSTGTGSYEQYV. The CDR3 nucleotides are TGTGCCAGCAGTTCGACCGGGACTGGATCCTACGAGCAGTACGTC.

This clonotype was counted between two and nine times. A much larger clone lies one base from this, so it may be a read error. The chain is built from TRBV10-3 and TRBJ1-5, with D possibly matching TRBD1 (5 bases). With 9 bases removed from V and 2 bases from J, the gap between germline ends came to 11 bases. The V gene's germline CDR1 is ENHRY and CDR2 SYGVKD. The CDR3 has 13 amino acids. This CDR3 is CAIGTAGNQPQHF. CDR3 DNA: TGTGCCATAGGGACGGCTGGCAATCAGCCCCAGCATTTT.

The chain combines TRBV29-1 with TRBJ1-1; TRBD1 matches at 7 bases. This CDR3 spans 13 amino acids. After removal of 7 bases from V and 4 bases from J, the junction contained 9 bases not matched to a gene. Germline CDR1 reads SQVTM; CDR2 reads ANQGSEA. The CDR3 bases are TGCAGCGCACAACAGGGGACTGGCACTGAAGCTTTCTTT. Amino acids: CSAQQGTGTEAFF.

This chain uses TRBV20-1 with TRBJ1-5; TRBD1 is a possible D gene (5 bases). This CDR3 is 16 amino acids long. The V gene's germline CDR1 is DFQATT and CDR2 SNEGSKA (reference sequence). The germline V and J ends were trimmed by 6 bases and 5 bases, with 23 bases remaining between them. The CDR3 nucleotides are TGCAGTGCAACCCACGCCCGGGACCAAGAGGATCAGCCCCAGCATTTT. Protein: CSATHARDQEDQPQHF.

This clonotype has a count of ten or more. The rearrangement links TRBV9 to TRBJ2-5; 8 nucleotides agree with TRBD1. The CDR3 is made up of 15 amino acids. Trimming took 0 bases from V and 5 from J; bases not matched to a gene: 6. Germline V lookup: CDR1 SGDLS, CDR2 YYNGEE. CDR3: CASSVERTGMETQYF. CDR3 DNA: TGTGCCAGCAGCGTAGAAAGGACAGGGATGGAGACCCAGTACTTC.

Many counts were recorded for this clonotype. The CDR3 here is CASSRGFDEKLFF. The CDR3 DNA follows: TGTGCCAGCAGCCGGGGGTTTGATGAAAAACTGTTTTTT. This sequence joins TRBV7-9 and TRBJ1-4, with a possible D match to TRBD1 (5 bases). This CDR3 spans 13 amino acids. Germline CDR1 and CDR2: SEHNR and FQNEAQ (reference sequence). Trimming stripped 5 bases from V and 6 bases from J, with 10 bases between.

The chain combines TRBV6-1 with TRBJ2-7, with a weak D call TRBD2 (5 bases). CDR1 is MNHNS, CDR2 SASEGT, per germline. The ends were cut back, 0 bases at V and 3 bases at J, with 12 bases in the middle. This CDR3 has 15 amino acids. CDR3 nucleotides: TGTGCCAGCAGTGAAGCTTCCGGGGTGAGCTACGAGCAGTACTTC. The encoded protein is CASSEASGVSYEQYF.

The chain combines TRBV2 with TRBJ1-2, with a tentative D call TRBD1 (6 bases). Germline V lookup: CDR1 SNHLY, CDR2 FYNNEI. The CDR3 runs to 15 residues. V lost 7 bases, J lost 0 bases, and 15 bases lay in between. The CDR3, as DNA: TGTGCCAGCAAAGGGGGTAATCTGCCTAACTATGGCTACACCTTC. As protein: CASKGGNLPNYGYTF.

A word on this clonotype: With a much larger clone just one base away, this may be a read error. The chain has TRBV6-1 and TRBJ2-1; weak D call: TRBD2 (6 bases). The length of the CDR3 is 15 residues. Germline V gene data show CDR1 as MNHNS and CDR2 as SASEGT. The CDR3 nucleotides are TGTGCCAGCACGAAGGTCCAGGGAGGCTACAATGAGCAGTCCTTC. Protein product: CASTKVQGGYNEQSF.

This clonotype was observed at least ten times. The V gene is TRBV11-3, the J gene TRBJ2-1, with TRBD1 matching over 8 bases. The CDR3 has 14 residues. Trimming at V came to 8 bases and at J to 5 bases, leaving 8 bases not matched to a gene. Germline V gives CDR1 SGHNT, CDR2 YENEEA. CDR3 sequence reads: CASGQGAAHNEQFF. The CDR3 DNA reads TGTGCCAGCGGGCAGGGGGCGGCCCACAATGAGCAGTTCTTC.

This clonotype was recorded many times. V usage is TRBV7-9 and J usage is TRBJ2-5; the D is unclear. CDR1 SEHNR and CDR2 FQNEAQ come from the germline V gene (reference sequence). The CDR3 length is 14 residues. V was pared by 0 bases and J by 2 bases, with 7 bases between. Here the CDR3 reads CASSLARNQETQYF. As DNA, the CDR3 is TGTGCCAGCAGCTTAGCGAGAAATCAAGAGACCCAGTACTTC.

For this clonotype: A read error may produce the germline difference seen at one junction end. In nucleotides, the CDR3 is TGCGCCAGCAGCTTGGCATCAGGAGGAGTTGAAGAACTGTTTTTT. It codes for CASSLASGGVEELFF. The gene calls are TRBV5-1 and TRBJ1-4, with D uncertain. Per germline, CDR1 SGHRS and CDR2 YFSETQ. This CDR3 spans 15 amino acids.

The sample holds many counts of this clonotype. The chain joins TRBV12-3 or TRBV12-4 to TRBJ2-3; 8 bases agree with TRBD2. The CDR3 has 16 residues. With V trimmed by 2 bases and J by 0 bases, 4 bases remained unmatched. As DNA, the CDR3 is TGTGCCAGCAGTTTAAGGAGCGGGGGTAGCACAGATACGCAGTATTTT. It codes for CASSLRSGGSTDTQYF.